The 29 T cell receptor beta chains presented below share a single source sample, sequenced in a study of CD8 T cells in ankylosing spondylitis. Using its own MiXCR run on the 5' RACE reads, TCRdb lists one record per CDR3 protein. The table records almost 45,000 distinct CDR3 sequences, approximately 9.9% of them present only once. Sequencing used blood, either unsorted or a sorted T cell fraction (not recorded which). These receptors were taken from a male donor with ankylosing spondylitis or in good health (not recorded which).

There are many counts of this clonotype. The V call is TRBV15, the J call TRBJ2-1; D is perhaps TRBD1 or TRBD2 (5 bases each). CDR1 and CDR2 (germline): LNHNV, YYDKDF (reference sequence). V was pared by 1 base and J by 9 bases, with 13 bases between. This CDR3 has 14 residues. The CDR3 reads CATSRAGPSGEQFF. CDR3 sequence (DNA): TGTGCCACCAGCAGAGCAGGGCCCAGCGGTGAGCAGTTCTTC.

This chain joins TRBV5-5 and TRBJ2-7, with 9 bases aligning to TRBD1. The CDR3 has 14 residues. Germline V gene sequence: CDR1 SGHKS, CDR2 YYEKEE (reference sequence). Trimming cost V 4 bases and J 6 bases; bases outside gene matches: 8. Here the CDR3 reads CASSQGQGNSEQYF. CDR3 coding DNA: TGTGCCAGCAGCCAGGGACAGGGAAACTCCGAGCAGTACTTC.

In this sample, this clonotype turned up many times. The chain uses TRBV5-1 and TRBJ2-2, with 8 bases aligning to TRBD1. J gave up 6 bases and V 4 bases, and 8 bases lay outside the gene matches. The CDR3 is 15 residues long. Germline V gives CDR1 SGHRS, CDR2 YFSETQ. CDR3 in DNA: TGCGCCAGCAGCCGTGGACAGGGAGTCGCCGGGGAGCTGTTTTTT. This sequence encodes CASSRGQGVAGELFF.

This clonotype was recorded many times. V is TRBV7-2 and J is TRBJ2-5; D not certain. Germline V gene sequence: CDR1 SGHTA, CDR2 FQGNSA. V was trimmed by 4 bases and J by 1 base, leaving 7 bases between them. The CDR3 totals 13 residues. CDR3 DNA: TGTGCCAGCAGCTCCCAACCCCAAGAGACCCAGTACTTC. Its translation: CASSSQPQETQYF.

For this clonotype: It may be a read error: a sequence one base away is much more abundant. The chain uses TRBV27 and TRBJ2-7; 7 bases are a match to TRBD2. The germline gives CDR1 MNHEY, CDR2 SMNVEV (reference sequence). The length of the CDR3 is 13 residues. J lost 3 bases, V lost 11 bases, and 10 bases had no gene match. The CDR3 DNA sequence: TGTGCCGGCGGCTGGACTAGAGGCTACGAGCAGTACTTC. Amino acids: CAGGWTRGYEQYF.

V usage is TRBV25-1 and J usage is TRBJ2-3; a possible D gene is TRBD2 (7 bases). Deletions cut 7 bases from V and 7 bases from J, with 18 bases between. The germline CDR1 and CDR2 sequences are MGHDK and SYGVNS. The CDR3 is 14 residues long. Here the CDR3 reads CASTDGGQAHTQYF. As DNA, the CDR3 is TGTGCCAGCACCGACGGGGGGCAGGCGCATACGCAGTATTTT.

This clonotype was found many times. The chain employs TRBV5-1 and TRBJ2-2; 7 bases match TRBD2. V gave up 1 base and J gave up 4 bases; unmatched junction bases: 4. CDR3 size: 15 residues. The germline CDR1 and CDR2 sequences are SGHRS and YFSETQ. CDR3 protein: CASSLRTGGTGELFF. The CDR3 coding sequence is TGCGCCAGCAGCTTGAGGACGGGAGGCACCGGGGAGCTGTTTTTT.

Many counts were recorded for this clonotype. The chain couples TRBV5-1 to TRBJ1-2; no definite D call. V was clipped by 1 base and J by 0 bases, with 7 bases between them. CDR1 and CDR2 (germline): SGHRS, YFSETQ. The CDR3 is made up of 14 amino acids. The CDR3 reads CASSLQLANYGYTF. CDR3 bases: TGCGCCAGCAGCTTGCAGTTAGCTAACTATGGCTACACCTTC.

In its sample, this clonotype was seen many times. J is TRBJ2-2 and V is TRBV4-2; 7 bases match TRBD1. Unmatched junction bases numbered 6, after V lost 3 bases and J lost 2 bases. The CDR3 covers 16 residues. Germline CDR1 LGHNA, CDR2 YNFKEQ. The CDR3 DNA follows: TGTGCCAGCAGCCAGCAACAGGGGTCAAACACCGGGGAGCTGTTTTTT. Residues: CASSQQQGSNTGELFF.

This clonotype was detected ten times or more. The chain employs TRBV12-3 or TRBV12-4 and TRBJ1-5; D unclear. The CDR3 totals 16 residues. V lost 5 bases, J lost 1 base, and 15 bases lay in between. The chain's CDR3 is CASSPQSTVSNQPQHF. The CDR3 bases are TGTGCCAGCAGTCCGCAGAGTACGGTCAGCAATCAGCCCCAGCATTTT.

This clonotype has at least ten counts. The chain joins TRBV5-1 to TRBJ2-7, with D tentatively TRBD1 (5 bases). The CDR3 sequence is 15 residues long. Germline V CDR1 and CDR2: SGHRS, YFSETQ. With 0 bases removed from V and 3 bases from J, the gap between germline ends came to 13 bases. The chain's CDR3 is CASSLGYDRNYEQYF. CDR3 sequence (DNA): TGCGCCAGCAGCTTGGGTTATGACAGAAACTACGAGCAGTACTTC.

The chain joins TRBV7-2 to TRBJ1-4; D is possibly TRBD1 (5 bases). CDR3 size: 12 residues. V was pared by 5 bases and J by 7 bases, with 8 bases between. CDR1 is SGHTA, CDR2 FQGNSA, per germline. This CDR3 reads CASSPGPEKLFF. The CDR3 DNA sequence: TGTGCCAGCAGCCCAGGGCCTGAAAAACTGTTTTTT.

The chain is built from TRBV27 and TRBJ2-7; 9 positions agree with TRBD1. V gave up 3 bases and J gave up 3 bases; unmatched junction bases: 3. The CDR3 consists of 14 residues. Germline V gives CDR1 MNHEY, CDR2 SMNVEV (reference sequence). The CDR3 loop reads CASSLETGGYEQYF. The DNA of the CDR3 is TGTGCCAGCAGTTTGGAGACAGGGGGCTACGAGCAGTACTTC.

V gene TRBV5-6 combines with J gene TRBJ2-7; perhaps TRBD1 as D (6 bases). Per germline, CDR1 SGHDT and CDR2 YYEEEE. The V end lost 3 bases, the J end lost 0 bases, and 7 bases lay between the germline ends. This CDR3 has 13 residues. The CDR3 spells CASSSDSSYEQYF. For the CDR3, the DNA is TGTGCCAGCAGCTCGGACAGCTCCTACGAGCAGTACTTC. The full variable domain, rest sourced from reference TRBV5-6 and TRBJ2-7, is DAGVTQSPTHLIKTRGQQVTLRCSPKSGHDTVSWYQQALGQGPQFIFQYYEEEERQRGNFPDRFSGHQFPNYSSELNVNALLLGDSALYLCASSSDSSYEQYFGPGTRLTVT.

This clonotype was recorded at least ten times. The chain has TRBV19 and TRBJ1-6; TRBD1 matches 10 bases. With 7 bases clipped from V and 10 bases from J, the junction kept 7 bases outside the gene matches. CDR1 is LNHDA, CDR2 SQIVND, per germline (reference sequence). The CDR3 runs 14 residues. The CDR3 nucleotides read TGTGCCAGTAAAACCGGGACAGGGGCATCACCCCTCCACTTT. It specifies CASKTGTGASPLHF. Complete variable domain (other parts from reference TRBV19 and TRBJ1-6): DGGITQSPKYLFRKEGQNVTLSCEQNLNHDAMYWYRQDPGQGLRLIYYSQIVNDFQKGDIAEGYSVSREKKESFPLTVTSAQKNPTAFYLCASKTGTGASPLHFGNGTRLTVT.

This clonotype was found many times. In DNA form, the CDR3 reads TGTGCCAGCAGTTCACTGACAGGGACGAACACTGAAGCTTTCTTT. It yields the protein CASSSLTGTNTEAFF. V gene TRBV12-3 or TRBV12-4 combines with J gene TRBJ1-1, with TRBD1 identical over 7 bases. Trimming cost V 4 bases and J 1 base; bases outside gene matches: 6. There are 15 residues in the CDR3.

This clonotype appeared many times. V usage is TRBV24-1 and J usage is TRBJ2-5, with 8 bases matching TRBD1. Germline CDR1 KGHDR, CDR2 SFDVKD. The junction had 8 bases not matched to a gene; V was cut back by 4 bases and J by 5 bases. This CDR3 comprises 15 residues. The CDR3 sequence: CATSDTQGAGETQYF. Here the CDR3 DNA reads TGTGCCACCAGTGACACCCAGGGGGCCGGCGAGACCCAGTACTTC.

This clonotype was recorded at least ten times. V gene TRBV10-3 combines with J gene TRBJ1-1; tentative D call: TRBD1 (5 bases). This CDR3 has 14 residues. The V gene's germline CDR1 is ENHRY and CDR2 SYGVKD. Trimming took 8 bases from V and 2 from J, leaving 15 bases between them. The CDR3: CAILRQGSNTEAFF. In nucleotides, the CDR3 is TGTGCCATCCTGAGGCAGGGCAGCAACACTGAAGCTTTCTTT.

This clonotype was found many times. The chain recombines TRBV20-1 with TRBJ2-2, with 12 bases that match TRBD2. With V trimmed by 2 bases and J by 1 base, 5 bases remained unmatched. Per germline, CDR1 DFQATT and CDR2 SNEGSKA (reference sequence). This CDR3 region has 17 residues. CDR3 sequence (DNA): TGCAGTGCTAGAACCCCGGGACTAGCGGGGAACACCGGGGAGCTGTTTTTT. Translating gives CSARTPGLAGNTGELFF.

This clonotype has just a few counts. The chain carries TRBV11-2 and TRBJ2-7, with 9 nucleotides matching TRBD1. The CDR3 spans 15 residues. The ends lost 3 bases at V and 2 bases at J; junction bases unmatched: 5. Germline-derived CDR1 and CDR2 are SGHAT and FQNNGV. CDR3 sequence (DNA): TGTGCCAGCAGCTTCGGACAGGGGAACCCCTACGAGCAGTACTTC. Protein sequence: CASSFGQGNPYEQYF.

This clonotype was recorded at least ten times. This chain connects TRBV5-1 to TRBJ2-3; D gene unclear. In germline, CDR1 is SGHRS, CDR2 YFSETQ. CDR3 length equals 14 residues. Trimming pared 0 bases from V and 0 bases from J, leaving 5 bases between. The CDR3 nucleotides read TGCGCCAGCAGCTTGGAACAGAGCACAGATACGCAGTATTTT. Its translation is CASSLEQSTDTQYF. The full variable domain, its missing parts supplied by reference TRBV5-1 and TRBJ2-3, is KAGVTQTPRYLIKTRGQQVTLSCSPISGHRSVSWYQQTPGQGLQFLFEYFSETQRNKGNFPGRFSGRQFSNSRSEMNVSTLELGDSALYLCASSLEQSTDTQYFGPGTRLTVL.

This clonotype is labeled as medium-sized. The J gene is TRBJ1-2, the V gene TRBV5-6; TRBD1 matches 9 bases. V lost 4 bases, J lost 8 bases, and 6 bases stayed unmatched. This CDR3 is 13 amino acids long. Per the germline V gene, CDR1 is SGHDT and CDR2 is YYEEEE. CDR3 sequence: CASSTPDRGGYTF. The CDR3 DNA sequence: TGTGCCAGCAGCACCCCGGACAGGGGCGGCTACACCTTC.

This clonotype was recorded at least ten times. The rearrangement links TRBV5-6 to TRBJ1-5; no clear D gene. V was trimmed by 0 bases and J by 2 bases, leaving 9 bases between them. Germline values: CDR1 SGHDT, CDR2 YYEEEE. The CDR3 is made up of 15 amino acids. The chain's CDR3 is CASSLAATGNQPQHF. The CDR3 nucleotides read TGTGCCAGCAGCTTGGCTGCGACGGGCAATCAGCCCCAGCATTTT.

This clonotype showed up many times. The V and J genes are TRBV20-1 and TRBJ2-1; the match to TRBD2 covers 14 bases. This CDR3 contains 17 residues. Losses at the gene ends were 3 bases for V and 7 bases for J; bases not matched to a gene: 11. Germline CDR1 is DFQATT and CDR2 is SNEGSKA (reference sequence). CDR3 in amino acids: CSASNRLAGGPGNEQFF. The DNA of the CDR3 is TGCAGTGCTAGCAACCGACTAGCGGGGGGGCCGGGTAATGAGCAGTTCTTC.

This clonotype has a handful of counts. It may be a read error: a sequence one base away is much more abundant. This chain links TRBV9 with TRBJ2-5; perhaps TRBD2 as D (6 bases). This CDR3 spans 16 amino acids. Germline CDR1 SGDLS, CDR2 YYNGEE. Here the CDR3 reads CASSVGVGGIQEAQYF. The CDR3 DNA is TGTGCCAGCAGCGTAGGAGTTGGGGGGATCCAAGAGGCCCAGTACTTC.

This clonotype occurred many times. The gene calls are TRBV27 and TRBJ1-2, with D tentatively TRBD1 (5 bases). There are 14 residues in the CDR3. CDR1 is MNHEY, CDR2 SMNVEV, per germline (reference sequence). Trimming removed 5 bases at V and 3 bases at J, with 13 bases between. The CDR3 protein is CASSRTRQHYGYTF. The CDR3 region has the DNA TGTGCCAGCAGTCGCACCCGACAGCACTATGGCTACACCTTC.

This clonotype was seen ten or more times. The chain links TRBV4-1 to TRBJ2-3; 7 nucleotides line up with TRBD2. CDR3 size: 15 residues. V lost 4 bases and J lost 2; bases outside the gene matches: 6. Germline lookup yields CDR1 MGHRA and CDR2 YSYEKL. CDR3: CASSLSGENTDTQYF. DNA of the CDR3: TGCGCCAGCAGCCTGAGCGGGGAGAACACAGATACGCAGTATTTT.

This clonotype was seen ten or more times. For the CDR3, the DNA is TGTGCCACCAGGGAGAGGGGTCCCTACGAGCAGTACTTC. Translating gives CATRERGPYEQYF. V gene TRBV6-1 combines with J gene TRBJ2-7, with D perhaps TRBD1 or TRBD2 (5 bases each). This CDR3 comprises 13 residues. CDR1 is MNHNS, CDR2 SASEGT, per germline. Trimming shortened V by 10 bases and J by 2 bases, and 15 bases separated the two germline ends.

This clonotype was recorded many times. The rearrangement uses TRBV11-2 and TRBJ2-7; D is perhaps TRBD1 (5 bases). Trimming stripped 3 bases from V and 5 bases from J, with 8 bases between. Looked up from germline, CDR1 is SGHAT and CDR2 is FQNNGV. The CDR3 has 12 amino acids. The CDR3 bases are TGTGCCAGCAGCTTCTTAGGGGACGAGCAGTACTTC. It yields the protein CASSFLGDEQYF.